Listed below are T cell receptor beta chains from one sample, sequenced in a study of shared clonotypes between healthy human individuals. The method was immunoSEQ multiplex PCR; TCRdb's version includes in-frame clones alone and lacks a portion of them. The repertoire has about 2.4 million clones, roughly nine tenths of them found once; the top ten carry about 0.13%. The sequencing sample was made of naive CD4+ T cells sorted from blood. The receptor set was obtained from a young man in good health. Each CDR3 is given with its conserved first and last residue. A D gene is named only where the DNA matches it firmly. Clone size is shown for a subset of rows, as once, few, many or a class of expanded clone.

j_gene: TRBJ1-1
v_gene: TRBV5-4
d_gene: -
abundance: -
CDR3aa: CASSLEGRGGRTTEAFF
CDR3nt: TGTGCCAGCAGCTTGGAGGGCAGAGGGGGACGGACCACTGAAGCTTTCTTT

j_gene: TRBJ1-2
v_gene: TRBV5-1
d_gene: TRBD1
abundance: -
CDR3aa: CASSKGGTGVPYGYTF
CDR3nt: TGCGCCAGCAGCAAGGGCGGGACAGGGGTCCCCTATGGCTACACCTTC

j_gene: TRBJ2-3
v_gene: TRBV6-5
d_gene: TRBD2
abundance: -
CDR3aa: CASNLAGGTDTQYF
CDR3nt: TGTGCCAGCAATCTAGCGGGCGGCACAGATACGCAGTATTTT

j_gene: TRBJ1-2
v_gene: TRBV28
d_gene: TRBD1
abundance: -
CDR3aa: CASSSRDRVSGYTF
CDR3nt: TGTGCCAGCAGTTCGAGGGACAGGGTAAGCGGCTACACCTTC

j_gene: TRBJ1-5
v_gene: TRBV28
d_gene: -
abundance: few
CDR3aa: CASSLLVGNQPQHF
CDR3nt: TGTGCCAGCAGTTTATTGGTGGGCAATCAGCCCCAGCATTTT

j_gene: TRBJ1-5
v_gene: TRBV2
d_gene: -
abundance: -
CDR3aa: CASSEHGAGNQPQHF
CDR3nt: TGTGCCAGCAGTGAACATGGGGCTGGCAATCAGCCCCAGCATTTT

j_gene: TRBJ1-1
v_gene: TRBV7-2
d_gene: TRBD1
abundance: few
CDR3aa: CASSFSYRGTTEAFF
CDR3nt: TGTGCCAGCAGCTTCTCTTACAGGGGGACCACTGAAGCTTTCTTT

j_gene: TRBJ2-5
v_gene: TRBV5-1
d_gene: -
abundance: -
CDR3aa: CASSLGGAQLETQYF
CDR3nt: TGCGCCAGCAGCTTGGGTGGGGCGCAGTTAGAGACCCAGTACTTC

j_gene: TRBJ2-1
v_gene: TRBV9
d_gene: -
abundance: -
CDR3aa: CASSVDGASYNEQFF
CDR3nt: TGTGCCAGCAGCGTGGACGGGGCCTCCTACAATGAGCAGTTCTTC

j_gene: TRBJ1-1
v_gene: TRBV25-1
d_gene: TRBD1
abundance: -
CDR3aa: CASSPQGGSNTEAFF
CDR3nt: TGTGCCAGCAGTCCTCAGGGGGGATCGAACACTGAAGCTTTCTTT

j_gene: TRBJ1-5
v_gene: TRBV25-1
d_gene: -
abundance: -
CDR3aa: CASSADLNQPQHF
CDR3nt: TGTGCCAGCAGTGCCGACCTAAATCAGCCCCAGCATTTT

j_gene: TRBJ2-2
v_gene: TRBV18
d_gene: -
abundance: -
CDR3aa: CASSPYGGNTGELFF
CDR3nt: TGTGCCAGCTCACCGTACGGGGGGAACACCGGGGAGCTGTTTTTT

j_gene: TRBJ2-5
v_gene: TRBV28
d_gene: TRBD1
abundance: -
CDR3aa: CASRRTGAGLETQYF
CDR3nt: TGTGCCAGCAGACGGACAGGGGCCGGCTTGGAGACCCAGTACTTC

j_gene: TRBJ1-2
v_gene: TRBV7-2
d_gene: -
abundance: -
CDR3aa: CASSFRGNYGYTF
CDR3nt: TGTGCCAGCAGCTTTCGGGGAAACTATGGCTACACCTTC

j_gene: TRBJ1-4
v_gene: TRBV5-1
d_gene: TRBD1
abundance: -
CDR3aa: CASSGQGTNEKLFF
CDR3nt: TGCGCCAGCAGCGGACAGGGGACTAATGAAAAACTGTTTTTT

j_gene: TRBJ2-5
v_gene: TRBV6-1
d_gene: -
abundance: -
CDR3aa: CASMGTGMETQYF
CDR3nt: TGTGCCAGCATGGGTACAGGGATGGAGACCCAGTACTTC

j_gene: TRBJ1-6
v_gene: TRBV19
d_gene: TRBD1
abundance: -
CDR3aa: CASSETGTGAYSPLHF
CDR3nt: TGTGCCAGTAGTGAAACCGGGACAGGGGCATATTCACCCCTCCACTTT

j_gene: TRBJ2-3
v_gene: TRBV7-2
d_gene: TRBD2
abundance: once
CDR3aa: CASSLGLAGVWDTQYF
CDR3nt: TGTGCCAGCAGCTTAGGTCTAGCGGGAGTGTGGGATACGCAGTATTTT

j_gene: TRBJ1-5
v_gene: TRBV4-1
d_gene: -
abundance: -
CDR3aa: CASSQVDIVAYQPQHF
CDR3nt: TGCGCCAGCAGCCAAGTCGATATTGTCGCGTATCAGCCCCAGCATTTT

j_gene: TRBJ2-7
v_gene: TRBV10-2
d_gene: TRBD2
abundance: -
CDR3aa: CASSERAGALGEQYF
CDR3nt: TGCGCCAGCAGTGAGCGGGCGGGAGCCCTGGGGGAGCAGTACTTC

j_gene: TRBJ2-3
v_gene: TRBV6-1
d_gene: TRBD1
abundance: -
CDR3aa: CASDRGSTDTQYF
CDR3nt: TGTGCCAGCGACAGGGGTAGCACAGATACGCAGTATTTT

j_gene: TRBJ2-1
v_gene: TRBV14
d_gene: -
abundance: -
CDR3aa: CASSPGSWAYNEQFF
CDR3nt: TGTGCCAGCAGCCCGGGGTCTTGGGCCTACAATGAGCAGTTCTTC

j_gene: TRBJ1-6
v_gene: TRBV6-1
d_gene: -
abundance: -
CDR3aa: CASIQGSHNSPLHF
CDR3nt: TGTGCCAGCATCCAGGGTTCCCACAATTCACCCCTCCACTTT

j_gene: TRBJ1-5
v_gene: TRBV4-1
d_gene: TRBD1
abundance: -
CDR3aa: CASSQPGQGVTDTPQHF
CDR3nt: TGCGCCAGCAGCCAGCCGGGACAGGGCGTGACAGACACCCCCCAGCATTTT

j_gene: TRBJ2-1
v_gene: TRBV29-1
d_gene: -
abundance: -
CDR3aa: CSVERLVGYNEQFF
CDR3nt: TGCAGCGTTGAAAGGTTGGTCGGTTACAATGAGCAGTTCTTC

j_gene: TRBJ1-2
v_gene: TRBV7-8
d_gene: -
abundance: -
CDR3aa: CAVGGPSGYTF
CDR3nt: TGTGCAGTCGGGGGGCCGAGTGGCTACACCTTC

j_gene: TRBJ1-5
v_gene: TRBV6-1
d_gene: -
abundance: -
CDR3aa: CASSELLGQPQHF
CDR3nt: TGTGCCAGCAGTGAACTATTGGGGCAGCCCCAGCATTTT

j_gene: TRBJ2-5
v_gene: TRBV5-6
d_gene: -
abundance: -
CDR3aa: CASSFAPETQYF
CDR3nt: TGTGCCAGCAGCTTTGCCCCAGAGACCCAGTACTTC

j_gene: TRBJ1-5
v_gene: TRBV15
d_gene: -
abundance: -
CDR3aa: CATSRDYAGAGAPQHF
CDR3nt: TGTGCCACCAGCAGAGATTACGCAGGGGCCGGCGCGCCCCAGCATTTT